Sequencing of this TCR beta chain was carried out in a study of blood T cells in healthy people across ages. General study results and limits: Compared with aged donors, long-lived donors showed fewer expanded clones, suggesting selection.

About this clonotype itself: Antigen: not known.

Next came a second PCR, run for about 6 to 11 cycles, which used a sample-barcoded 5' primer along with a J-beta primer mix. The yield of each sample was at least 2.5 million CDR3-containing paired-end reads. TCRdb itself ran the 5' RACE reads through MiXCR, one entry per CDR3 protein. Found here are about 1.8 million distinct CDR3 sequences, 49% of them singletons; the top ten hold approximately 2.1%. CDR3 length: 14 residues. The germline V and J ends were trimmed by 6 bases and 2 bases, with 12 bases remaining between them. Germline V gene data show CDR1 as MNHEY and CDR2 as SMNVEV (reference sequence). The donors, all healthy, were Caucasians living in Russia, aged roughly 6 to 100. PBMCs were isolated at a quantity of at least 6 million per sample.

The specimen sequenced was blood. The J gene is TRBJ2-3, the V gene TRBV27, with D uncertain. This TCR came from a woman aged 40 to 55 in good health. The CDR3 DNA sequence: TGTGCCAGCAGCGCCATCCCCAACACAGATACGCAGTATTTT. It codes for CASSAIPNTDTQYF.